One sample yielded the 21 T cell receptor beta chains listed below, sequenced in a study of T cells after yellow fever vaccination. A single record per CDR3 protein comes from TCRdb applying MiXCR to the 5' RACE reads. The repertoire holds some 110,000 distinct CDR3 sequences, about 7.8% seen once, with approximately 2.7% in the top ten. The sample here was CD4+ T cells sorted from PBMCs, taken more than 40 days after the first yellow fever vaccination. The receptors were sampled from a man aged 18 to 29 who received the YFV17D yellow fever vaccine.

This clonotype was seen at least ten times. This chain uses TRBV5-6 with TRBJ2-1; D not certain. Trimming cost V 2 bases and J 7 bases, with 7 bases left between them. CDR3 length: 12 residues. Germline loops: CDR1 SGHDT, CDR2 YYEEEE. The CDR3 sequence: CASSFLGNEQFF. The CDR3, as DNA: TGTGCCAGCAGCTTCTTAGGTAATGAGCAGTTCTTC.

This clonotype was seen more than once but under ten times. This chain links TRBV20-1 with TRBJ2-2, with TRBD2 matching over 7 bases. In germline, CDR1 is DFQATT, CDR2 SNEGSKA (reference sequence). The CDR3 totals 17 residues. Unmatched junction bases numbered 13, after V lost 4 bases and J lost 2 bases. CDR3 residues: CSATEARGGINTGELFF. CDR3 bases: TGCAGTGCTACCGAGGCTCGCGGGGGAATAAACACCGGGGAGCTGTTTTTT.

This clonotype was found many times. The chain is built from TRBV3-1 and TRBJ2-4; the match to TRBD2 covers 10 bases. Germline CDR1 LGHDT, CDR2 YNNKEL (reference sequence). V lost 9 bases and J lost 4; bases outside the gene matches: 3. The CDR3 is 13 amino acids. CDR3 DNA: TGTGCCAGTGCTAGCGGGGGAAAAAACATTCAGTACTTC. Residues: CASASGGKNIQYF.

This clonotype was detected ten times or more. J is TRBJ2-2 and V is TRBV24-1, with 12 positions matching TRBD1. J lost 6 bases, V lost 7 bases, and 5 bases had no gene match. CDR1 and CDR2 (germline): KGHDR, SFDVKD. There are 15 residues in the CDR3. In DNA, the CDR3 is TGTGCCACCAGGGGACAGGGGGCGTTCCCCGGGGAGCTGTTTTTT. It specifies CATRGQGAFPGELFF.

This clonotype has a count of ten or more. The genes are TRBV7-8 and TRBJ2-1; D not resolved. The CDR3 sequence is 14 residues long. Trimming removed 3 bases from V and 1 base from J, with 7 bases in between. In germline, CDR1 is SGHVS, CDR2 FQNEAQ. CDR3 sequence reads: CASSFRQSYNEQFF. CDR3 in DNA: TGTGCCAGCAGCTTTCGGCAGTCCTACAATGAGCAGTTCTTC.

Points on this clonotype: This could be a read error, since a much larger clone is one nucleotide away. V and J are TRBV4-1 and TRBJ2-7, with TRBD2 identical over 15 bases. This CDR3 region has 16 residues. Germline V gene data show CDR1 as MGHRA and CDR2 as YSYEKL. This CDR3 is CGSSRDRTSGGVEQYF. DNA for the CDR3: TGCGGCAGCAGCCGCGACCGGACTAGCGGGGGGGTCGAGCAGTACTTC.

The chain combines TRBV11-2 with TRBJ2-2; D is uncertain. The V and J ends lost 6 bases and 0 bases respectively, with 8 bases between them. The CDR3 contains 14 residues. Looked up from germline, CDR1 is SGHAT and CDR2 is FQNNGV. The CDR3: CASRENANTGELFF. CDR3 in DNA: TGTGCCAGCAGGGAGAACGCGAACACCGGGGAGCTGTTTTTT.

This clonotype was picked up one time. A clone one base away is much larger, so this may be a read error. This sequence joins TRBV6-1 and TRBJ2-1, with a possible D match to TRBD1 (6 bases). Trimming took 6 bases from V and 6 from J, leaving 12 bases between them. The CDR3 covers 13 residues. Germline V gene data show CDR1 as MNHNS and CDR2 as SASEGT. CDR3 region: CASRSRGCNEQFF. CDR3 coding DNA: TGTGCCAGCAGATCTAGGGGGTGCAATGAGCAGTTCTTC.

This clonotype was detected ten times or more. V is TRBV5-5 and J is TRBJ2-7; D call uncertain. The CDR3 consists of 14 residues. CDR1 is SGHKS, CDR2 YYEKEE, per germline (reference sequence). V lost 2 bases and J lost 2, with 11 bases in between. CDR3 loop: CASSLTAGPYEQYV. In nucleotides, the CDR3 is TGTGCCAGCAGCTTAACGGCTGGACCCTACGAGCAGTACGTC.

This clonotype was seen at least ten times. The DNA for the CDR3 is TGTGCCAGCAGTCCCCATATCAGGGGATCCGCCTACGAGCAGTACGTC. Protein: CASSPHIRGSAYEQYV. The chain carries TRBV28 and TRBJ2-7, with a possible D match to TRBD1 (6 bases). The CDR3 sequence is 16 residues long. Germline V gives CDR1 MDHEN, CDR2 SYDVKM. V gave up 5 bases and J gave up 2 bases, with 19 bases separating them.

Many counts were recorded for this clonotype. The chain combines TRBV4-3 with TRBJ2-2; possible D gene TRBD1, 5 bases. This CDR3 comprises 12 residues. V was shortened by 8 bases and J by 6 bases, with 10 bases between the two germline ends. The germline gives CDR1 LGHNA, CDR2 YSLEER. CDR3: CASGDSPGELFF. DNA for the CDR3: TGCGCCAGCGGCGACAGTCCCGGGGAGCTGTTTTTT.

The V gene is TRBV3-1, the J gene TRBJ1-1, with TRBD1 matching 7 bases. Germline CDR1 and CDR2: LGHDT and YNNKEL (reference sequence). V was pared by 4 bases and J by 5 bases, with 13 bases of the junction left unmatched. The CDR3 covers 16 residues. The chain's CDR3 is CASSLIPTGARTEAFF. In DNA, the CDR3 is TGTGCCAGCAGCCTCATTCCCACAGGGGCCCGGACTGAAGCTTTCTTT.

This clonotype was seen many times. The rearrangement links TRBV28 to TRBJ2-6, with D possibly being TRBD1 (5 bases). Trimming left V 3 bases short and J 4 bases short, with 13 bases between. The CDR3 extends over 16 amino acids. CDR1 MDHEN and CDR2 SYDVKM come from the germline V gene. The CDR3 reads CASSFQGSPGANVLTF. The CDR3 nucleotides read TGTGCCAGCAGTTTTCAGGGATCCCCCGGGGCCAACGTCCTGACTTTC.

This clonotype has a count of ten or more. The V call is TRBV14, the J call TRBJ1-2; D gene ambiguous. Germline CDR1 SGHDN, CDR2 FVKESK. This CDR3 comprises 14 residues. With 0 bases removed from V and 8 bases from J, the gap between germline ends came to 13 bases. The CDR3 DNA reads as TGTGCCAGCAGCCAAGATCTTGGAGAAATCGGCTACACCTTC. It yields the protein CASSQDLGEIGYTF.

This clonotype was counted ten times or more. This sequence joins TRBV4-1 and TRBJ2-5, with D possibly matching TRBD2 (7 bases). The V end lost 1 base, the J end lost 5 bases, and 11 bases lay between the germline ends. The germline CDR1 and CDR2 sequences are MGHRA and YSYEKL. The CDR3 contains 14 residues. The CDR3 DNA reads TGCGCCAGCAGCCAAGTGGGGGGGCGGGAGACCCAGTACTTC. Translation gives CASSQVGGRETQYF.

The sample holds many counts of this clonotype. The chain carries TRBV3-1 and TRBJ1-2; D is unresolved. The CDR3 consists of 15 residues. The V end lost 0 bases, the J end lost 7 bases, and 15 bases lay between the germline ends. CDR1 is LGHDT and CDR2 is YNNKEL in the germline V gene (reference sequence). DNA for the CDR3: TGTGCCAGCAGCCAAGATGCGAGTGGGGTAGGTGGCTACACCTTC. Translated: CASSQDASGVGGYTF.

On this clonotype: One base away lies a much larger clone, so this may be a sequencing read error. The chain carries TRBV7-2 and TRBJ2-5; D not resolved. The CDR3 contains 15 residues. V was trimmed by 1 base and J by 5 bases, leaving 14 bases between them. Germline V lookup: CDR1 SGHTA, CDR2 FQGNSA. The CDR3 region is CTSSLVTLSPETQYF. In DNA, the CDR3 is TGTACCAGCAGCTTAGTAACACTCTCTCCGGAGACCCAGTACTTC. Variable domain in full (rest from reference TRBV7-2 and TRBJ2-5): GAGVSQSPSNKVTEKGKDVELRCDPISGHTALYWYRQSLGQGLEFLIYFQGNSAPDKSGLPSDRFSAERTGGSVSTLTIQRTQQEDSAVYLCTSSLVTLSPETQYFGPGTRLLVL.

At least ten counts were recorded for this clonotype. V and J are TRBV7-3 and TRBJ2-5; D uncertain. V was clipped by 5 bases and J by 3 bases, with 10 bases between them. CDR1 SGHTA and CDR2 FQGTGA come from the germline V gene. The CDR3 runs to 13 residues. The CDR3 DNA is TGTGCCAGCAGCGTGAGCAGAGAAGAGACCCAGTACTTC. This encodes CASSVSREETQYF.

This clonotype was observed many times. DNA of the CDR3: TGTGCCAGCAAGAACAGGGAGAACACTGAAGCTTTCTTT. Residues: CASKNRENTEAFF. The V gene is TRBV27, the J gene TRBJ1-1; a weak D match, TRBD1 (6 bases). This CDR3 has 13 amino acids. V was pared by 7 bases and J by 1 base, with 10 bases between. Germline CDR1 MNHEY, CDR2 SMNVEV (reference sequence).

This clonotype has ten or more counts. V is TRBV5-7 and J is TRBJ1-1; 7 nucleotides align to TRBD1. TRBV5-7 falls under the ORF class, with uncertain function. V shed 2 bases, J shed 2 bases, and the junction held 15 bases outside the gene matches. The CDR3 extends over 18 amino acids. Written as DNA, the CDR3 is TGTGCCAGCAGCTTAGTGGGAGGGGGCGCAATTAAAAACACTGAAGCTTTCTTT. This sequence encodes CASSLVGGGAIKNTEAFF.

This clonotype turned up a few times. V is TRBV5-1 and J is TRBJ2-7, with 12 bases identical to TRBD2. There are 15 residues in the CDR3. The V segment lost 1 base and the J segment 7 bases; nucleotides outside the gene matches: 6. Germline V lookup: CDR1 SGHRS, CDR2 YFSETQ. This chain's CDR3 is CASSLRLAGGLEQYF. The CDR3 coding sequence is TGCGCCAGCAGCTTGCGGCTAGCGGGGGGGCTTGAGCAGTACTTC. Complete variable domain (other parts from reference TRBV5-1 and TRBJ2-7): KAGVTQTPRYLIKTRGQQVTLSCSPISGHRSVSWYQQTPGQGLQFLFEYFSETQRNKGNFPGRFSGRQFSNSRSEMNVSTLELGDSALYLCASSLRLAGGLEQYFGPGTRLTVT.